The TCR beta chain under discussion was sequenced for a study of vaccination and CD4 T cells after COVID-19 (dated by TCRdb to about 2022). Looking at the study overall: In the convalescent cohort there were six males and four females, among whom were two Hispanic individuals, seven Caucasians, two Asians and one multiracial person. In roughly 11 COVID-19 convalescent patients and a handful of infection-naive healthy vaccine recipients, the spike-specific CD4+ TCR repertoire before mRNA vaccination was compared with the repertoire after mRNA vaccination. In control cultures, a CEFX viral epitope pool was used as positive control, an HIV-1 Nef peptide pool was used as negative control, or no peptide was added. For stimulating the cultures, overlapping spike peptide pools were used, derived from SARS-CoV-2 as well as from the common cold coronaviruses HCoV-NL63, HCoV-OC43 and HCoV-229E. Participants got two doses of the Pfizer-BioNTech BNT162b2 vaccine (n=8) or two doses of the Moderna mRNA-1273 vaccine (n=2). Post-vaccine blood samples were obtained a median of about 72 days after the second vaccine dose, with a range of about 12 to 241 days. Post-COVID blood samples from convalescent patients were collected a median of roughly 100 days after diagnosis, with a range of roughly 35 to 180 days.

V loses 5 bases at its end and J loses 5 bases; junction bases beyond the gene matches: 3. From the cysteine up to the phenylalanine, the CDR3 has a length of 13 residues. Of the read, only the CDR3 DNA is kept; its 39 bases are in frame from base 1. As encoded in the germline V gene (reference sequence), CDR1 is DFQATT while CDR2 is SNEGSKA. The library was obtained by PCR. At the Johns Hopkins FTIC core, DNA from the cultured CD4+ T cells underwent TCR sequencing with the Oncomine TCR Beta short-read assay. Genomic DNA was extracted from the cultured CD4+ T cells with the QIAamp micro DNA kit. The Oncomine TCR Beta libraries from cultured CD4+ T cells were pooled using unique dual indexes and then sequenced on an Illumina iSeq 100. The published analysis was carried out like this. Non-productive sequences were filtered out, and CDR3s that did not start with C, did not end with F or W, or were shorter than 7 amino acids were discarded. The MANAFEST web application identified antigen-specific clonotypes by comparing peptide-stimulated wells against reference wells and other culture wells. Positive clones required FDR below 0.05, an odds ratio above 5, and productive frequency above 0.1% in at least two of three replicate wells. A clonotype counted as cross-reactive if it showed significant expansion both in the SARS-CoV-2 spike wells and in at least one common cold coronavirus spike condition. Levenshtein distances (stringdist) and unrooted phylogenetic trees (ape) in R version 3.6.1 were used to assess CDR3 homology. Using fastp at Q25 and MiXCR, TCRdb reprocessed the public reads and kept productive beta chains. Each record represents a unique CDR3 protein, reported with the most common genes and DNA among its rows. It is TCRdb's table, rather than the study itself, that gives the V and J calls and clone size. The sample table holds under 20,000 distinct CDR3 sequences, of which around 80% were seen once. About 17% of the sample is taken by the ten largest.

In light of the paper, this sample's treatment or condition label describes: approximately nine-day PBMC culture with coronavirus spike peptide pools or control peptides (ViraFEST assay). The ViraFEST assay, used in the study, expanded antigen-specific T cells with peptide pools and then identified the expanded clonotypes through TCR sequencing. Negative nucleocapsid antibody tests before and after vaccination confirmed that the healthy vaccine recipients had no prior SARS-CoV-2 infection. Roughly 2.1 million PBMCs per well were cultured in IMDM with approximately 5.5% human AB serum and roughly 9.3 IU/ml IL-2, plus 10 ug/ml peptide pools. Half of the culture medium was replaced with fresh IL-2-containing medium on days 3 and 7. Once the cells had been in culture for 10 days, the EasySep CD4+ T cell isolation kit was used to isolate CD4+ T cells by negative selection. Ficoll-Paque Plus gradient centrifugation was used to isolate PBMCs from whole blood, and the isolated PBMCs were then either used fresh or cryopreserved at -140C. Triplicate wells were generally used for each culture condition.

The investigation overall reported the following: In convalescent patients, a median around 86% of post-vaccine SARS-CoV-2-reactive clones were detected only after vaccination, suggesting vaccine-specific priming. The number of convalescent patients in the study was relatively small, and the study did not examine early timepoints following natural infection. In convalescent patients, nearly all vaccine-specific clones (304 of 307) were found to be mono-reactive for SARS-CoV-2 spike rather than cross-reactive with common cold coronaviruses. Although the median number of SARS-CoV-2-reactive clonotypes went up from around 20 after infection to some 38 after vaccination, the increase was not significant.

In regard to this clonotype: Its antigen has not been determined. No qualities accompany the bases; no much larger clone lies one base away.

This chain joins TRBV20-1 to TRBJ1-6; 7 middle bases align to TRBD1. This specimen consisted of CD4+ T cells from blood, cultured in vitro, obtained after SARS-CoV-2 vaccination. The receptor's source is a human donor who received a COVID-19 vaccine. The encoded CDR3 is CSAEDRNNSPLHF. The bases are TGCAGTGCTGAGGACAGGAATAATTCACCCCTCCACTTT.